The source of this T cell receptor beta chain is a study of blood T cell repertoires in COVID-19. Overall study context: The analysed material was cDNA or gDNA that came from T cells, B-cell-depleted T cells, or PBMCs.

V was cut by 4 bases and J by 0 bases, with 16 bases left in between. The germline CDR1 and CDR2 sequences are MGHRA and YSYEKL. This CDR3 has 17 amino acids. The protocol was immunoSEQ multiplex PCR, while the TCRdb copy is restricted to in-frame clones and leaves out a portion. The table includes some 250,000 clones, about 68% detected once. This receptor was obtained from an elderly woman with acute or convalescent COVID-19. The gene calls are TRBV4-1 and TRBJ2-4; the D gene is possibly TRBD1 (6 bases). The sample consisted of peripheral blood. The CDR3 sequence is CASSRFTGKLAKNIQYF. The CDR3 coding sequence is TGCGCCAGCAGCCGGTTTACAGGGAAGCTAGCCAAAAACATTCAGTACTTC.